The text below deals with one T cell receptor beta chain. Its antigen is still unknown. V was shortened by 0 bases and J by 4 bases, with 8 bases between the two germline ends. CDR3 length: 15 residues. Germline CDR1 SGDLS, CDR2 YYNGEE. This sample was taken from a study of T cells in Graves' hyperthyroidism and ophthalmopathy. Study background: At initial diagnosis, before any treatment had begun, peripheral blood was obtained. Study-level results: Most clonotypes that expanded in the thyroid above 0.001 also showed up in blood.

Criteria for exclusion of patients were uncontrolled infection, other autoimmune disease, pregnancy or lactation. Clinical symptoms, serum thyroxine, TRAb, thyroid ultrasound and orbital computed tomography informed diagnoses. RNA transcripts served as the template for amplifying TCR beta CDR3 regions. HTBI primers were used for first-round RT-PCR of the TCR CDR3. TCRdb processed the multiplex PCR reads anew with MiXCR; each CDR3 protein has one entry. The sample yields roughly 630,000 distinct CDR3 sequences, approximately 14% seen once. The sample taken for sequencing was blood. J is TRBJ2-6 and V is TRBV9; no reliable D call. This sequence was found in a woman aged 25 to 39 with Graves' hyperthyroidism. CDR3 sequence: CASSVVGAGANVLTF. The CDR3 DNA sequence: TGTGCCAGCAGCGTAGTGGGCGCCGGGGCCAACGTCCTGACTTTC.